This is a list of T cell receptor beta chains from one sample in a study of vaccination effects on CD4 cells after COVID-19. These receptors have no known antigen. The method was immunoSEQ multiplex PCR; TCRdb's version includes in-frame clones alone and lacks a portion of them. The profile shows 65,000 or so clones, roughly 76% of them singletons. Sequenced material: CD4+ T cells from PBMCs cultured with HCoV-NL63 spike peptides, taken before COVID-19 vaccination. The receptors were gathered from a human donor who received a COVID-19 vaccine. Both conserved end residues are part of each CDR3. The order of the fields is J gene, V gene, clone size, D gene, CDR3 DNA, CDR3 protein. A D gene is named only where the DNA matches it firmly. Clone size is stated in some rows and not others, as once, few, many or a class when expanded.

TRBJ1-5 | TRBV7-2 | - | - | TGTGCCAGCAGGTTGACGGGAATCAATCAGCCCCAGCATTTT | CASRLTGINQPQHF
TRBJ2-5 | TRBV6-6 | - | TRBD2 | TGTGCCAGCACCATAGCGGGGAATGGTGAGACCCAGTACTTC | CASTIAGNGETQYF
TRBJ1-1 | TRBV5-4 | - | - | TGTGCCAGCAGCTTGATGGGACGGATGAACACTGAAGCTTTCTTT | CASSLMGRMNTEAFF
TRBJ2-5 | TRBV2 | once | TRBD1 | TGTGCCAGCAAAGACAGGGGGGAGACCCAGTACTTC | CASKDRGETQYF
TRBJ1-4 | TRBV5-1 | - | - | TGCGCCAGCAGCTTCGGTCCCACAACTAATGAAAAACTGTTTTTT | CASSFGPTTNEKLFF
TRBJ2-3 | TRBV27 | - | - | TGTGCCAGCAGTCCGGGTGCGGGGAGCACAGATACGCAGTATTTT | CASSPGAGSTDTQYF
TRBJ2-1 | TRBV5-1 | once | TRBD2 | TGCGCCAGCAGCTTGGCCGCTCGCGGGGGGGCCGCTTTGGATGAGCAGTTCTTC | CASSLAARGGAALDEQFF
TRBJ2-3 | TRBV7-9 | - | - | TGTGCCAGCAAGCCAGCCGCAGATACGCAGTATTTT | CASKPAADTQYF
TRBJ1-2 | TRBV9 | - | - | TGTGCCAGCAGCACCCCGGACAGAGCAGGCGGCTACACCTTC | CASSTPDRAGGYTF
TRBJ1-5 | TRBV10-3 | - | - | TGTGCCATCAGTGCTACTAATCAGCCCCAGCATTTT | CAISATNQPQHF
TRBJ1-2 | TRBV24-1 | - | - | TGTGCCACCAGTGAGGGCAGATTCTATGGCTACACCTTC | CATSEGRFYGYTF
TRBJ1-1 | TRBV12-3/TRBV12-4 | few | - | TGTGCCAGCAGTTCAGACCAGGTCTCTGAAGCTTTCTTT | CASSSDQVSEAFF
TRBJ1-5 | TRBV19 | - | - | TGTGCCAGTAGTTCGACAGTGGATCAGCCCCAGCATTTT | CASSSTVDQPQHF
TRBJ2-5 | TRBV7-2 | - | TRBD2 | TGTGCCAGCAGCTTAGCAGGCGGGTTCCCGGGGGGGACCCAGTACTTC | CASSLAGGFPGGTQYF
TRBJ1-1 | TRBV18 | - | - | TGTGCCAGCTGCTCGGAGGTGACACCAAACACTGAAGCTTTCTTT | CASCSEVTPNTEAFF
TRBJ1-1 | TRBV6-2/TRBV6-3 | - | - | TGTGCCAGCAGTTACCGAGGGGGTGTGGGAACTGAAGCTTTCTTT | CASSYRGGVGTEAFF
TRBJ2-2 | TRBV9 | once | - | TGTGCCAGCAGCGGTGGCAGCGCTAACACCGGGGAGCTGTTTTTT | CASSGGSANTGELFF
TRBJ1-2 | TRBV5-6 | - | - | TGTGCCAGCAGCCGCCAATCGGGGCGCGGTGGCTACACCTTC | CASSRQSGRGGYTF
TRBJ2-2 | TRBV18 | - | - | TGTGCCAGTCCACAGGGTTTTACGAACACCGGGGAGCTGTTTTTT | CASPQGFTNTGELFF
TRBJ2-1 | TRBV4-3 | - | - | TGCGCCAGCAGCCCCTGGGGGTTGGGGGGCGCCTACAATGAGCAGTTCTTC | CASSPWGLGGAYNEQFF
TRBJ2-5 | TRBV4-1 | - | - | TGCGCCAGCGCGCAAAGGGGCGGAGGGGAATTCTTAGAGACCCAGTACTTC | CASAQRGGGEFLETQYF
TRBJ2-2 | TRBV30 | - | - | TGTGCCTGGAGGGGGGGGCTTAATACCGGGGAGCTGTTTTTT | CAWRGGLNTGELFF
TRBJ2-3 | TRBV5-1 | - | - | TGCGCCAGCAGCGGTTTAAGCTCGGATACGCAGTATTTT | CASSGLSSDTQYF
TRBJ1-1 | TRBV2 | - | - | TGTGCCAGCAGTGACTCGGGGAACACTGAAGCTTTCTTT | CASSDSGNTEAFF
TRBJ1-2 | TRBV28 | - | - | TGTGCCAGCAGTTTCTCAGGAGGAAACTATGGCTACACCTTC | CASSFSGGNYGYTF
TRBJ2-5 | TRBV21-1 | - | - | TGTGCCAGCAGCAAACGACGACTAGCGGGGGGGGGCCATGGGGAGACCCAGTACTTC | CASSKRRLAGGGHGETQYF
TRBJ2-2 | TRBV24-1 | - | - | TGTGCCACCAGTGAGGCAGGGTCAGACACCGGGGAGCTGTTTTTT | CATSEAGSDTGELFF
TRBJ2-5 | TRBV5-8 | once | - | TGTGCCAGCAGGGATGAGACACAAGAGACCCAGTACTTC | CASRDETQETQYF
TRBJ2-5 | TRBV7-9 | - | - | TGTGCCAGCAGCTCCAATCCCTATCAAGAGACCCAGTACTTC | CASSSNPYQETQYF
TRBJ1-2 | TRBV28 | - | TRBD1 | TGTGCCGGGGAAGGGACAGGGAACTATGGCTACACCTTC | CAGEGTGNYGYTF
TRBJ2-3 | TRBV7-2 | few | - | TGTGCCAGCAGCTTAGTCAGGGGAAGTGAGTCAGATACGCAGTATTTT | CASSLVRGSESDTQYF
TRBJ1-1 | TRBV5-8 | - | TRBD1 | TGTGCCAGCAGCTCGTACAGGGGGTTGAACACTGAAGCTTTCTTT | CASSSYRGLNTEAFF
TRBJ2-2 | TRBV19 | - | - | TGTGCCAGTAGTATTGTCGGACAGCCTAACACCGGGGAGCTGTTTTTT | CASSIVGQPNTGELFF
TRBJ2-5 | TRBV10-3 | - | - | TGTGCCATCAGTGGGGGGCAGGCCCAGTACTTC | CAISGGQAQYF
TRBJ1-2 | TRBV6-5 | - | TRBD1 | TGTGCCAGCAGACAGGGGGCCCGGTATGGCTACACCTTC | CASRQGARYGYTF
TRBJ1-4 | TRBV12-3/TRBV12-4 | - | - | TGTGCCAGCAGTTTCAGTCATGAAAAACTGTTTTTT | CASSFSHEKLFF
TRBJ2-1 | TRBV6-2/TRBV6-3 | few | TRBD1 | TGTGCCAGCAGCGGCACCGGGACAGGGTCCTATGAGCAGTTCTTC | CASSGTGTGSYEQFF
TRBJ1-1 | TRBV5-6 | - | TRBD1 | TGTGCCAGCACCTTTCGACAGGGCAGGGGCACTGAAGCTTTCTTT | CASTFRQGRGTEAFF
TRBJ2-2 | TRBV24-1 | few | TRBD1 | TGTGCCACCAGTGATCCGGGACAGGGGGCTCCCGGGGAGCTGTTTTTT | CATSDPGQGAPGELFF
TRBJ2-2 | TRBV9 | - | TRBD1 | TGTGCCAGCAGCGGACAAGGGACAGTAGACACCGGGGAGCTGTTTTTT | CASSGQGTVDTGELFF
TRBJ1-6 | TRBV7-8 | - | - | TGTGCCAGCAGCCCCAGGAGGAATAATTCACCCCTCCACTTT | CASSPRRNNSPLHF
TRBJ1-2 | TRBV6-5 | once | TRBD1 | TGTGCCAGCAGTCTACAGGGGAGGGGGCATGGCTACACCTTC | CASSLQGRGHGYTF
TRBJ2-1 | TRBV20-1 | - | - | TGCAGTGCCATAAACAATGAGCAGTTCTTC | CSAINNEQFF
TRBJ1-1 | TRBV5-5 | few | - | TGTGCCAGCAGCTTGTCAGGGTCCGGAACTGAAGCTTTCTTT | CASSLSGSGTEAFF
TRBJ2-3 | TRBV10-1 | - | TRBD2 | TGCGCCAGCAGCGGCGGGGGTAGCACAGATACGCAGTATTTT | CASSGGGSTDTQYF
TRBJ1-5 | TRBV6-5 | - | - | TGTGCCAGCAGACCCGGGACTCGGAATCAGCCCCAGCATTTT | CASRPGTRNQPQHF
TRBJ2-4 | TRBV6-5 | - | - | TGTGCCAGCAAGGGTGGGAACATTCAGTACTTC | CASKGGNIQYF
TRBJ1-2 | TRBV3-1/TRBV3-2 | few | - | TGTGCCAGCAGCCAGCCGGGCCGGGCTGGCTACACCTTC | CASSQPGRAGYTF
TRBJ2-4 | TRBV7-2 | once | - | TGTGCCAGCAGCCCCGACAGAGCCAAAAACATTCAGTACTTC | CASSPDRAKNIQYF
TRBJ2-5 | TRBV6-5 | - | - | TGTGCCAGGATCAGGGGTCGGCGTGAGACCCAGTACTTC | CARIRGRRETQYF
TRBJ1-2 | TRBV9 | - | TRBD1 | TGTGCCAGCAGCGTAGGCCGGGCAGGGGGGGAAGGCTACACCTTC | CASSVGRAGGEGYTF
TRBJ2-3 | TRBV24-1 | - | - | TGTGCCACCAGTGATCGACGGGGTGGAGTTGGAGATACGCAGTATTTT | CATSDRRGGVGDTQYF
TRBJ1-5 | TRBV3-1/TRBV3-2 | - | - | TGTGCCAGCAGCCGGACTGGGGGCAATCAGCCCCAGCATTTT | CASSRTGGNQPQHF
TRBJ2-3 | TRBV7-3 | - | - | TGTGCCAGCAGCTTCTCGCAGGGAGATACGCAGTATTTT | CASSFSQGDTQYF
TRBJ2-5 | TRBV12-3/TRBV12-4 | - | - | TGTGCCAGCAGTTTGGTGGGGGCGGAGACCCAGTACTTC | CASSLVGAETQYF
TRBJ2-5 | TRBV18 | - | TRBD1 | TGTGCCAGCTCCCTTAACAGGGGTTCGGAGACCCAGTACTTC | CASSLNRGSETQYF
TRBJ1-1 | TRBV30 | - | TRBD1 | TGTGCCTGGAGTTCGACAGGGAGCACTGAAGCTTTCTTT | CAWSSTGSTEAFF
TRBJ1-2 | TRBV10-3 | - | TRBD1 | TGTGCCATGCGGGGGACAGGGACTAACTATGGCTACACCTTC | CAMRGTGTNYGYTF